This TCR beta chain was recovered during a study of graft-versus-host responses after intestinal transplantation. In the study overall: Multivisceral, liver-intestinal, or isolated intestinal grafts went to recipients.

As concerns this clone: The antigen is undetermined.

The assay was immunoSEQ multiplex PCR, and TCRdb's table has in-frame clones only and misses some. Among 84,000 or so clones listed, 80% to 95% were seen once. The germline CDR1 and CDR2 sequences are MDHEN and SYDVKM. Deletions cut 5 bases from V and 0 bases from J, with 22 bases between. The CDR3 covers 18 residues. The receptor was derived from a human donor who was the organ donor for an intestinal transplant. The chain has TRBV28 and TRBJ2-5; possibly TRBD2 for D (5 bases). Sequencing was performed on unstimulated CD8+ T cells sorted from spleen or lymph node cells, taken before transplant. CDR3 sequence (DNA): TGTGCCAGCAGTCCTACCCGTGGAAGGACTTGGGACCAAGAGACCCAGTACTTC. It is translated as CASSPTRGRTWDQETQYF. The full variable domain, rest sourced from reference TRBV28 and TRBJ2-5, is DVKVTQSSRYLVKRTGEKVFLECVQDMDHENMFWYRQDPGLGLRLIYFSYDVKMKEKGDIPEGYSVSREKKERFSLILESASTNQTSMYLCASSPTRGRTWDQETQYFGPGTRLLVL.